This TCR beta chain was observed in a study of siplizumab effects on memory and regulatory T cells. Germline assignment: CDR1 SGHTA and CDR2 FQGNSA. CDR3 length equals 13 residues. The V end was cut by 2 bases, the J end by 9 bases, with 11 bases between. Roughly 90,000 TCR templates per sample were sequenced. The assay was immunoSEQ multiplex PCR, and TCRdb's table has in-frame clones only and misses some. The repertoire holds about 80,000 clones, with around 95% as singletons. Overall study results and limits: Memory cells seemed less diverse than naive T cells, which also seemed major contributors to the alloresponse.

Note on this clone: Its specificity is not known.

The rearrangement links TRBV7-2 to TRBJ2-1; maybe TRBD2 (5 bases). Sequenced material: CD8+ T cells sorted from blood. This clonotype was obtained from a human donor in good health. DNA for the CDR3: TGTGCCAGCAGCTTAAACGGGATTCTTGAGCAGTTCTTC. Encoded protein: CASSLNGILEQFF.